This T cell receptor (beta chain) was obtained from a study of OX40 agonist ivuxolimab in advanced cancers. Study information: Treatment received earlier with anti-PD-1, anti-PD-L1 or anti-CTLA-4 agents was allowed, and over 30% had some.

Study results and caveats: Partial responders receiving 0.1-3.0 mg/kg showed among the lowest clonal expansion. Circulating CD4+ and CD8+ T cells showed clonal expansion by week 6 at 0.1 to 3.0 mg/kg.

Germline V gene data show CDR1 as SGHRS and CDR2 as YFSETQ. Trimming removed 2 bases at V and 0 bases at J, with 5 bases between. The CDR3 runs 13 residues. A remark on this clone: The antigen is not known.

Sequencing was performed with immunoSEQ multiplex PCR; in TCRdb, only in-frame clones are kept and a portion is missing. The data contain tens of thousands of clones, approximately 88% of them seen just once; the ten biggest clones take up less than 0.65%. Baseline, cycle 4 day 1, and cycle 7 day 1 were the blood sampling points. This chain connects TRBV5-1 to TRBJ1-1, with D unclear. The sequencing here drew on CD4+ or CD8+ T cells sorted from blood, taken in a trial of the OX40 agonist ivuxolimab. The TCR comes from an adult with an advanced solid tumor such as melanoma, head and neck, liver or kidney cancer. CDR3 nucleotide sequence: TGCGCCAGCAGCTTAACAATGAACACTGAAGCTTTCTTT. Translation gives CASSLTMNTEAFF.